The 24 T cell receptor beta chains below were found in one sample sequenced in a study of cytomegalovirus exposure and HLA in healthy donors. The PCR used 60 Vbeta and 13 Jbeta primers. The assay was immunoSEQ multiplex PCR, and TCRdb's table has in-frame clones only and misses some. The data show around 150,000 clones, with roughly 80% seen just once and about 10% held by the top ten. Sequenced input: PBMCs. These receptor sequences come from a man aged 18 to 30 in good health and CMV-seropositive.

Worth noting for this clone: The junction differs from germline at one of its ends, possibly a read error. This sequence joins TRBV7-9 and TRBJ2-2, with 12 bases matching TRBD2. CDR1 and CDR2 from the germline V gene are SEHNR and FQNEAQ (reference sequence). This CDR3 contains 19 residues. As DNA, the CDR3 is TGTTCCAGCACCTTCCAACTAGCGGGAGGAAGGGGTAACACCGGGGAGCTGTTTTTT. It yields the protein CSSTFQLAGGRGNTGELFF.

The chain couples TRBV28 to TRBJ2-5; TRBD2 aligns across 10 bases. From germline, CDR1 is MDHEN and CDR2 SYDVKM. V trimming: 5 bases; J trimming: 5 bases; junction bases outside the gene matches: 8. The CDR3 totals 15 residues. CDR3 nucleotide sequence: TGTGCCAGCAGTCGAGCGGGAGGGCCTGGGGAGACCCAGTACTTC. Its translation is CASSRAGGPGETQYF.

The chain uses TRBV29-1 and TRBJ1-2; 8 bases match TRBD1. Germline V lookup: CDR1 SQVTM, CDR2 ANQGSEA. CDR3 length: 13 amino acids. V was clipped by 7 bases and J by 2 bases; unmatched bases: 6. The CDR3, as DNA: TGCAGCGACCGACAGGGGACGAACTATGGCTACACCTTC. This translates into CSDRQGTNYGYTF. Drawing the rest from reference TRBV29-1 and TRBJ1-2, the complete variable domain is SAVISQKPSRDICQRGTSLTIQCQVDSQVTMMFWYRQQPGQSLTLIATANQGSEATYESGFVIDKFPISRPNLTFSTLTVSNMSPEDSSIYLCSDRQGTNYGYTFGSGTRLTVV.

This sequence joins TRBV13 and TRBJ2-7; 8 nucleotides match TRBD1. V lost 4 bases to trimming and J lost 0 bases; unmatched junction nucleotides: 8. This CDR3 has 16 amino acids. Germline V CDR1 and CDR2: PRHDT, FYEKMQ (reference sequence). The CDR3 protein is CASSYRGQGVSYEQYF. The CDR3 coding sequence is TGTGCCAGCAGCTACCGCGGACAGGGCGTCTCCTACGAGCAGTACTTC.

This chain connects TRBV6-1 to TRBJ2-3; TRBD1 matches at 9 bases. The CDR3 totals 14 residues. V shed 10 bases and J 2 bases; nucleotides not matched to a gene: 7. Germline V gene sequence: CDR1 MNHNS, CDR2 SASEGT. The CDR3 region is CANRDRDYTDTQYF. As DNA, the CDR3 is TGTGCCAACCGGGACAGGGACTACACAGATACGCAGTATTTT.

The chain couples TRBV5-1 to TRBJ2-3; D perhaps matches TRBD2 (6 bases). Germline V CDR1 and CDR2: SGHRS, YFSETQ. The V end was cut by 4 bases, the J end by 4 bases, with 10 bases between. CDR3 length: 13 amino acids. CDR3 sequence reads: CASSPWRADTQYF. CDR3 nucleotides: TGCGCCAGCAGCCCCTGGAGGGCAGATACGCAGTATTTT.

As for this clone: The same CDR3 also results from other DNA sequences found in this sample. This chain connects TRBV19 to TRBJ2-1; TRBD2 is a possible D gene (6 bases). CDR1 and CDR2 from the germline V gene are LNHDA and SQIVND (reference sequence). CDR3 length equals 12 residues. V was shortened by 3 bases and J by 7 bases, with 7 bases between the two germline ends. As DNA, the CDR3 is TGTGCCAGTAGTATCGGGGGAAATGAGCAGTTCTTC. This codes for CASSIGGNEQFF.

The V and J genes are TRBV27 and TRBJ2-3; no reliable D call. V lost 4 bases to trimming and J lost 3 bases, with 11 bases between them. The CDR3 is 14 amino acids. CDR1 is MNHEY and CDR2 is SMNVEV in the germline V gene (reference sequence). This CDR3 reads CASSWATPTDTQYF. Written as DNA, the CDR3 is TGTGCCAGCAGTTGGGCTACCCCTACAGATACGCAGTATTTT.

The chain is built from TRBV5-1 and TRBJ2-3, with TRBD2 identical over 8 bases. This CDR3 spans 16 amino acids. V was clipped by 1 base and J by 3 bases; unmatched bases: 7. The germline CDR1 and CDR2 sequences are SGHRS and YFSETQ. In DNA, the CDR3 is TGCGCCAGCAGCTTGACTCCGGGAGGGTTTACAGATACGCAGTATTTT. Translated: CASSLTPGGFTDTQYF.

This chain links TRBV2 with TRBJ2-2; 7 bases are shared with TRBD1. The V segment lost 7 bases and the J segment 7 bases; nucleotides outside the gene matches: 9. CDR1 and CDR2 from the germline V gene are SNHLY and FYNNEI. This CDR3 contains 14 residues. The CDR3 coding sequence is TGTGCCAGCATAAGGGGGCAGCAATTCGGGGAGCTGTTTTTT. Amino acids: CASIRGQQFGELFF. Full variable domain (missing parts from reference TRBV2 and TRBJ2-2): EPEVTQTPSHQVTQMGQEVILRCVPISNHLYFYWYRQILGQKVEFLVSFYNNEISEKSEIFDDQFSVERPDGSNFTLKIRSTKLEDSAMYFCASIRGQQFGELFFGEGSRLTVL.

This chain joins TRBV5-5 and TRBJ2-7; D remains ambiguous. This CDR3 is 13 amino acids long. Trimming removed 5 bases at V and 1 base at J, with 10 bases between. Germline V gene data show CDR1 as SGHKS and CDR2 as YYEKEE (reference sequence). CDR3: CASSSSRSYEQYF. The CDR3 DNA reads as TGTGCCAGCAGTTCCTCCCGGTCCTACGAGCAGTACTTC.

The chain combines TRBV28 with TRBJ1-4; D gene unclear. The CDR3 totals 15 residues. Trimming took 5 bases from V and 3 from J, leaving 13 bases between them. Germline V gives CDR1 MDHEN, CDR2 SYDVKM. This CDR3 is CASSPEGAANEKLFF. The DNA for the CDR3 is TGTGCCAGCAGTCCAGAGGGTGCTGCTAATGAAAAACTGTTTTTT. The full variable domain, its missing parts supplied by reference TRBV28 and TRBJ1-4, is DVKVTQSSRYLVKRTGEKVFLECVQDMDHENMFWYRQDPGLGLRLIYFSYDVKMKEKGDIPEGYSVSREKKERFSLILESASTNQTSMYLCASSPEGAANEKLFFGSGTQLSVL.

The chain joins TRBV27 to TRBJ2-3; D not resolved. V was clipped by 7 bases and J by 8 bases, with 10 bases between them. The CDR3 loop spans 11 amino acids. Looked up from germline, CDR1 is MNHEY and CDR2 is SMNVEV (reference sequence). CDR3 bases: TGTGCCAGCACTGACTTGGGTACGCAGTATTTT. This encodes CASTDLGTQYF.

The chain joins TRBV7-8 to TRBJ1-2; TRBD1 aligns across 7 bases. From germline, CDR1 is SGHVS and CDR2 FQNEAQ. Germline trimming cut 2 bases from V and 2 bases from J; bases unmatched to any gene: 11. This CDR3 is 17 amino acids long. The CDR3 DNA reads as TGTGCCAGCAGCTTATATATATTGAGACAGGGCAACTATGGCTACACCTTC. Its translation is CASSLYILRQGNYGYTF. Supplemented by reference TRBV7-8 and TRBJ1-2, the full variable domain reads GAGVSQSPRYKVAKRGQDVALRCDPISGHVSLFWYQQALGQGPEFLTYFQNEAQLDKSGLPSDRFFAERPEGSVSTLKIQRTQQEDSAVYLCASSLYILRQGNYGYTFGSGTRLTVV.

This clone was observed a handful of times. The chain has TRBV4-1 and TRBJ2-5; D remains unclear. Per the germline V gene, CDR1 is MGHRA and CDR2 is YSYEKL. The ends were cut back, 5 bases at V and 0 bases at J, with 10 bases in the middle. This CDR3 is 14 amino acids long. The CDR3 DNA reads as TGCGCCAGCAGCTCTTACAGAGACCAAGAGACCCAGTACTTC. This encodes CASSSYRDQETQYF.

Note on this clone: Sequence at one end of the junction differs from germline and may be a read error. This sequence joins TRBV14 and TRBJ2-7; weak D call: TRBD1 (6 bases). The CDR3 has 13 amino acids. Germline CDR1 reads SGHDN; CDR2 reads FVKESK. The CDR3: CASSQSQGKGVDF. In DNA form, the CDR3 reads TGTGCCAGCAGCCAATCTCAGGGTAAGGGGGTGGACTTC. Complete variable domain (other parts from reference TRBV14 and TRBJ2-7): EAGVTQFPSHSVIEKGQTVTLRCDPISGHDNLYWYRRVMGKEIKFLLHFVKESKQDESGMPNNRFLAERTGGTYSTLKVQPAELEDSGVYFCASSQSQGKGVDFGPGTRLTVT.

This chain uses TRBV7-2 with TRBJ2-3; D unclear. V gave up 0 bases and J gave up 0 bases, with 4 bases separating them. This CDR3 has 14 residues. CDR1 is SGHTA and CDR2 is FQGNSA in the germline V gene. CDR3 amino acids: CASSLAVSTDTQYF. The CDR3 coding sequence is TGTGCCAGCAGCTTAGCCGTAAGCACAGATACGCAGTATTTT.

With respect to this clone: One junction end disagrees with the germline gene, perhaps due to a read error. The chain couples TRBV30 to TRBJ1-2; 12 positions match TRBD1. This CDR3 contains 16 residues. The germline V gene encodes CDR1 GTSNPN and CDR2 SVGIG (reference sequence). The CDR3 DNA sequence: TGTGCCTGGAGTGTTCCCGGGACAGGGGGCGGGTATGGCTACCCCTTC. This sequence encodes CAWSVPGTGGGYGYPF.

This rearrangement joins TRBV2 to TRBJ2-2; TRBD2 matches at 11 bases. The germline V gene has CDR1 SNHLY and CDR2 FYNNEI. V was pared by 6 bases and J by 7 bases, with 7 bases of the junction left unmatched. The CDR3 runs to 15 residues. The chain's CDR3 is CASSGSGRGIGELFF. The CDR3 DNA follows: TGTGCCAGCAGCGGTAGCGGGAGGGGGATCGGGGAGCTGTTTTTT. The complete variable domain, with remaining parts taken from reference TRBV2 and TRBJ2-2, reads EPEVTQTPSHQVTQMGQEVILRCVPISNHLYFYWYRQILGQKVEFLVSFYNNEISEKSEIFDDQFSVERPDGSNFTLKIRSTKLEDSAMYFCASSGSGRGIGELFFGEGSRLTVL.

The V gene is TRBV6-1, the J gene TRBJ1-3, with TRBD1 as a possible D gene (5 bases). Trimming cost V 1 base and J 7 bases, with 11 bases left between them. CDR3 length: 14 residues. Germline V gives CDR1 MNHNS, CDR2 SASEGT. The CDR3 bases are TGTGCCAGCAGTGAAGTGGGGGGTCCGAACACCATATATTTT. Its translation: CASSEVGGPNTIYF.

The chain recombines TRBV11-2 with TRBJ1-1; D is ambiguous. This CDR3 comprises 17 residues. The germline gives CDR1 SGHAT, CDR2 FQNNGV. V dropped 4 bases and J dropped 1 base, with 19 bases sitting between them. CDR3 sequence reads: CASSSSPSLITNTEAFF. CDR3 nucleotides: TGTGCCAGCAGCTCGTCCCCAAGCCTAATAACGAACACTGAAGCTTTCTTT. Complete variable domain (other parts from reference TRBV11-2 and TRBJ1-1): EAGVAQSPRYKIIEKRQSVAFWCNPISGHATLYWYQQILGQGPKLLIQFQNNGVVDDSQLPKDRFSAERLKGVDSTLKIQPAKLEDSAVYLCASSSSPSLITNTEAFFGQGTRLTVV.

J is TRBJ1-2 and V is TRBV2; tentative D call: TRBD1 (6 bases). Germline lookup yields CDR1 SNHLY and CDR2 FYNNEI. Trimming removed 8 bases from V and 8 bases from J, with 12 bases in between. This CDR3 comprises 11 residues. The CDR3 loop reads CASDRTGGYTF. DNA for the CDR3: TGTGCCAGCGACAGGACGGGGGGCTACACCTTC.

The rearrangement links TRBV6-5 to TRBJ2-7; 9 nucleotides agree with TRBD1. Per the germline V gene, CDR1 is MNHEY and CDR2 is SVGAGI. The CDR3 length is 15 residues. Trimming removed 5 bases from V and 1 base from J; junction bases left unmatched: 6. CDR3 nucleotide sequence: TGTGCCAGCAGTCCGGGACAGGGAGTTTCCTACGAGCAGTACTTC. It is translated as CASSPGQGVSYEQYF.

This clone was counted only a few times. The J gene is TRBJ1-4, the V gene TRBV28; D is unclear. The CDR3 runs 15 residues. The V gene lost 6 bases and the J gene lost 7 bases, with 18 bases spanning the gap. The germline V gene encodes CDR1 MDHEN and CDR2 SYDVKM. The CDR3 nucleotides are TGTGCCAGCAGACCTTACGGGGATTCGGGTGAAAAACTGTTTTTT. Translated, it gives CASRPYGDSGEKLFF.